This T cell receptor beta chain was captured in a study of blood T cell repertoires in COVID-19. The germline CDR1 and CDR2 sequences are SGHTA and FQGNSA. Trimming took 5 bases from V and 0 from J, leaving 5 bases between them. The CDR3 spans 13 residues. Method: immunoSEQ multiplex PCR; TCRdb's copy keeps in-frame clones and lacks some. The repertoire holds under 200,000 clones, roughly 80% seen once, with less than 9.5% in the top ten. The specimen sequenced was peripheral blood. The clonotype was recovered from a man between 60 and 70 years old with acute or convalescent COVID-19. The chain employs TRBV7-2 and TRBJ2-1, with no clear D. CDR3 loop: CASSPNSYNEQFF. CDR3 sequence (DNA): TGTGCCAGCAGCCCCAACTCCTACAATGAGCAGTTCTTC.